A single sample is the source of the 29 T cell receptor beta chains below, sequenced in a study of cytomegalovirus exposure and HLA in healthy donors. The PCR contained 60 Vbeta and 13 Jbeta primers. Sequenced by immunoSEQ multiplex PCR; TCRdb stores in-frame clones only, minus some. The table lists 130,000 or so clones, roughly two thirds of them singletons. The sequencing sample was made of PBMCs. The receptor set was obtained from a male donor in good health and CMV-seronegative.

The chain has TRBV5-6 and TRBJ2-3, with 10 bases aligning to TRBD1. This CDR3 has 17 residues. V was pared by 4 bases and J by 0 bases, with 8 bases of the junction left unmatched. CDR1 and CDR2 from the germline V gene are SGHDT and YYEEEE. CDR3 bases: TGTGCCAGCAGCCGGGACAGGGGACAAACTAGCACAGATACGCAGTATTTT. This sequence encodes CASSRDRGQTSTDTQYF.

The V call is TRBV29-1, the J call TRBJ2-7, with 8 bases lining up with TRBD1. CDR1 is SQVTM and CDR2 is ANQGSEA in the germline V gene. CDR3 length: 13 amino acids. The V and J ends lost 3 bases and 1 base, in that order; junction bases with no gene match: 2. The chain's CDR3 is CSVDGQGSYEQYF. The CDR3 DNA reads as TGCAGCGTTGACGGACAGGGTTCCTACGAGCAGTACTTC.

This chain links TRBV7-2 with TRBJ2-7; D unresolved. Germline CDR1 is SGHTA and CDR2 is FQGNSA. This CDR3 is built from 11 residues. Trimming removed 4 bases at V and 7 bases at J, with 8 bases between. The DNA for the CDR3 is TGTGCCAGCAGCTCTGGCCAAGAGCAGTACTTC. It is translated as CASSSGQEQYF.

Only a few counts were recorded for this clone. This rearrangement joins TRBV11-2 to TRBJ2-1, with TRBD1 matching 7 bases. The CDR3 has 15 amino acids. With 1 base clipped from V and 3 bases from J, the junction kept 3 bases outside the gene matches. The germline gives CDR1 SGHAT, CDR2 FQNNGV. The CDR3 here is CASSLVRDSYNEQFF. In DNA form, the CDR3 reads TGTGCCAGCAGCTTAGTCCGGGACAGCTACAATGAGCAGTTCTTC.

This rearrangement joins TRBV6-5 to TRBJ2-5, with D tentatively TRBD2 (5 bases). The CDR3 has 13 amino acids. V was trimmed by 6 bases and J by 4 bases, leaving 12 bases between them. Germline CDR1 MNHEY, CDR2 SVGAGI. CDR3 sequence: CASRSGISETQYF. The CDR3 DNA follows: TGTGCCAGCAGGTCGGGAATCTCAGAGACCCAGTACTTC.

To note about this clone: An end of the junction does not agree with germline; a read error may underlie this. The chain is built from TRBV12-5 and TRBJ1-2, with D perhaps matching TRBD1 (5 bases). There are 16 residues in the CDR3. Germline assignment: CDR1 LGHNT and CDR2 FRNRAP. CDR3 in DNA: TGTGCTCGTGGTTTGTCGGGGGGGACCCGGGCCTATGGCTACACCTTC. It codes for CARGLSGGTRAYGYTF.

The chain employs TRBV29-1 and TRBJ2-4; 13 nucleotides line up with TRBD2. This CDR3 is 17 amino acids long. From germline, CDR1 is SQVTM and CDR2 ANQGSEA. Trimming took 7 bases from V and 0 from J; bases not matched to a gene: 9. The CDR3 reads CSGITSGGDLAKNIQYF. In DNA form, the CDR3 reads TGCAGCGGCATAACTAGCGGGGGGGATCTAGCCAAAAACATTCAGTACTTC.

This clone appeared a few times. The chain couples TRBV7-3 to TRBJ2-2; D is unresolved. Per the germline V gene, CDR1 is SGHTA and CDR2 is FQGTGA. CDR3 size: 16 residues. V was pared by 1 base and J by 0 bases, with 9 bases between. CDR3 DNA sequence: TGTGCCAGCAGCTTAAACGCGGCCGCGAACACCGGGGAGCTGTTTTTT. It yields the protein CASSLNAAANTGELFF.

This clone turned up a few times. The CDR3 DNA sequence: TGTGCCAGTAGTATACAGGTTAGGAGCAATCAGCCCCAGCATTTT. It translates to CASSIQVRSNQPQHF. V is TRBV19 and J is TRBJ1-5, with D uncertain. Germline V lookup: CDR1 LNHDA, CDR2 SQIVND (reference sequence). Trimming stripped 2 bases from V and 1 base from J, with 9 bases between. The CDR3 has 15 amino acids.

The chain employs TRBV2 and TRBJ1-4; a weak D match, TRBD1 (5 bases). Germline V lookup: CDR1 SNHLY, CDR2 FYNNEI. This CDR3 is built from 12 residues. V was clipped by 4 bases and J by 12 bases, with 12 bases between them. CDR3 nucleotides: TGTGCCAGCAGTGTATACAGGCTTGAACTGTTTTTT. Amino acids: CASSVYRLELFF.

V gene TRBV7-9 combines with J gene TRBJ2-7; 8 positions agree with TRBD1. The trim removed 6 bases at V and 2 bases at J, leaving 3 bases unmatched. This CDR3 has 13 residues. Germline values: CDR1 SEHNR, CDR2 FQNEAQ (reference sequence). The CDR3 protein is CASRRTGTYEQYF. The CDR3 DNA sequence: TGTGCCAGCAGGAGGACAGGGACCTACGAGCAGTACTTC.

This clone showed up just a few times. The chain combines TRBV4-1 with TRBJ1-1; D possibly corresponds to TRBD1 (5 bases). This CDR3 comprises 14 residues. The germline gives CDR1 MGHRA, CDR2 YSYEKL. V was pared by 4 bases and J by 10 bases, with 19 bases between. The CDR3 loop is CASSPGIREGGAFF. The CDR3 DNA reads TGCGCCAGCAGCCCTGGGATCAGGGAAGGCGGAGCTTTCTTT.

This clone was found a few times. The chain has TRBV10-3 and TRBJ1-2; the D is unclear. The CDR3 is 14 amino acids. Germline assignment: CDR1 ENHRY and CDR2 SYGVKD. V dropped 5 bases and J dropped 6 bases, with 16 bases sitting between them. The CDR3 bases are TGTGCCATCAGTCCCCCGCCGCCGAGGGATGGCTACACCTTC. Translation: CAISPPPPRDGYTF.

V and J are TRBV7-3 and TRBJ1-6; no reliable D call. The germline V gene has CDR1 SGHTA and CDR2 FQGTGA. Trimming removed 0 bases at V and 7 bases at J, with 7 bases between. CDR3 length: 14 residues. The CDR3 loop reads CASSLTGENSPLHF. The CDR3 bases are TGTGCCAGCAGCTTAACGGGCGAGAATTCACCCCTCCACTTT.

The gene calls are TRBV7-2 and TRBJ2-4; a weak D match, TRBD2 (5 bases). CDR3 length equals 14 residues. Germline lookup yields CDR1 SGHTA and CDR2 FQGNSA. Trimming pared 5 bases from V and 6 bases from J, leaving 14 bases between. The CDR3 region is CASSLRGMGNIQYF. CDR3 nucleotide sequence: TGTGCCAGCAGCCTTCGGGGTATGGGAAACATTCAGTACTTC.

This clone showed up just a few times. The rearrangement joins TRBV19 to TRBJ1-1; 8 positions match TRBD1. Germline loops: CDR1 LNHDA, CDR2 SQIVND (reference sequence). Losses at the gene ends were 3 bases for V and 6 bases for J; bases not matched to a gene: 6. This CDR3 region has 14 residues. DNA for the CDR3: TGTGCCAGTAGTATGAGACAGGGGCTGGCTGAAGCTTTCTTT. Amino acid sequence: CASSMRQGLAEAFF.

This chain links TRBV7-9 with TRBJ2-1; 9 nucleotides line up with TRBD1. Germline-derived CDR1 and CDR2 are SEHNR and FQNEAQ (reference sequence). J lost 6 bases, V lost 5 bases, and 2 bases had no gene match. The CDR3 length is 13 residues. The CDR3 DNA sequence: TGTGCCAGCAGCCGGGACAGGGTCAATGAGCAGTTCTTC. Amino acid sequence: CASSRDRVNEQFF.

The chain carries TRBV7-2 and TRBJ2-5; TRBD1 agrees at 8 bases. The J call is uncertain, as TRBJ2-7 better fits the DNA end. The CDR3 is 15 residues long. The germline V gene has CDR1 SGHTA and CDR2 FQGNSA. In DNA form, the CDR3 reads TGTGCCAGCAGCTTAGCCGGACAGGGATATTACGAGCAGTACTTC. Amino acids: CASSLAGQGYYEQYF.

This sequence joins TRBV2 and TRBJ2-3; TRBD2 might be the D (5 bases). V lost 8 bases to trimming and J lost 0 bases, with 21 bases between them. Per the germline V gene, CDR1 is SNHLY and CDR2 is FYNNEI. The CDR3 consists of 17 residues. CDR3: CASRAMWVTRSTDTQYF. The CDR3 DNA follows: TGTGCCAGCCGTGCGATGTGGGTAACTAGGAGCACAGATACGCAGTATTTT.

This clone has more than one count but fewer than ten. This chain connects TRBV5-1 to TRBJ2-7, with a possible D match to TRBD1 (6 bases). Trimming pared 0 bases from V and 2 bases from J, leaving 9 bases between. The CDR3 runs 14 residues. CDR1 and CDR2 (germline): SGHRS, YFSETQ. The CDR3 sequence: CASSLAGTTYEQYF. Here the CDR3 DNA reads TGCGCCAGCAGCTTGGCGGGGACAACCTACGAGCAGTACTTC.

This chain uses TRBV15 with TRBJ1-5; perhaps TRBD1 as D (5 bases). Trimming left V 3 bases short and J 2 bases short, with 11 bases between. This CDR3 has 15 residues. CDR1 and CDR2 from the germline V gene are LNHNV and YYDKDF (reference sequence). The CDR3 DNA reads TGTGCCACCAGCAGCGAGGGACTAGGCAATCAGCCCCAGCATTTT. Translation: CATSSEGLGNQPQHF. Variable domain in full (rest from reference TRBV15 and TRBJ1-5): DAMVIQNPRYQVTQFGKPVTLSCSQTLNHNVMYWYQQKSSQAPKLLFHYYDKDFNNEADTPDNFQSRRPNTSFCFLDIRSPGLGDTAMYLCATSSEGLGNQPQHFGDGTRLSIL.

DNA of the CDR3: TGTGCCAGCAGCCCATCGACAGGGTTTATGTACACTGAAGCTTTCTTT. Its protein product is CASSPSTGFMYTEAFF. The V and J genes are TRBV11-2 and TRBJ1-1; TRBD1 matches at 7 bases. Per germline, CDR1 SGHAT and CDR2 FQNNGV. The CDR3 has 16 residues. The J segment lost 3 bases and the V segment lost 5 bases, leaving 12 bases of the junction unmatched.

This clone was recorded a few times. The chain has TRBV5-4 and TRBJ1-2; D not resolved. V gave up 0 bases and J gave up 8 bases, with 11 bases separating them. The length of the CDR3 is 13 residues. Germline V CDR1 and CDR2: SGHNT, YYREEE (reference sequence). CDR3 DNA sequence: TGTGCCAGCAGCTTGGGGGCGCGGGAGGGCTACACCTTC. Translated: CASSLGAREGYTF.

This clone was counted only a few times. The rearrangement uses TRBV21-1 and TRBJ2-2; TRBD1 is the table's D call and was not checked against the DNA. TRBV21-1 is classified as a pseudogene. The CDR3 totals 18 residues. The CDR3 region has the DNA TGTGCCAGCAGCAAAGCTGCTCCAGGGGGCGAATACACCGGGGAGCTGTTTTTT. It yields the protein CASSKAAPGGEYTGELFF.

This rearrangement joins TRBV2 to TRBJ1-2, with D possibly matching TRBD1 (6 bases). Looked up from germline, CDR1 is SNHLY and CDR2 is FYNNEI. The length of the CDR3 is 14 residues. Trimming shortened V by 3 bases and J by 10 bases, and 18 bases separated the two germline ends. The CDR3, as DNA: TGTGCCAGCAGTGACCAGGGGTTACTTACCTCCTACACCTTC. The encoded protein is CASSDQGLLTSYTF.

Comment on this clone: The same CDR3 can be traced to other DNA sequences in this sample. The V gene is TRBV27, the J gene TRBJ2-7; tentative D call: TRBD1 (5 bases). Trimming took off 3 bases at V and 2 bases at J, with 17 bases between the two ends. Germline lookup yields CDR1 MNHEY and CDR2 SMNVEV (reference sequence). The CDR3 covers 16 residues. The CDR3 nucleotides read TGTGCCAGCAGTTTCTCCAGGGTTTGGAGTACCTACGAGCAGTACTTC. Its protein is CASSFSRVWSTYEQYF.

V is TRBV9 and J is TRBJ1-2; D is unclear. V lost 1 base to trimming and J lost 1 base, with 14 bases between them. The CDR3 has 16 residues. The germline gives CDR1 SGDLS, CDR2 YYNGEE. DNA of the CDR3: TGTGCCAGCAGCGTAACCGACATCTTTGATAACTATGGCTACACCTTC. Protein sequence: CASSVTDIFDNYGYTF.

This chain joins TRBV27 and TRBJ2-7; 7 bases are shared with TRBD1. The CDR3 has 13 amino acids. CDR1 is MNHEY and CDR2 is SMNVEV in the germline V gene (reference sequence). Trimming at V came to 4 bases and at J to 4 bases, leaving 4 bases not matched to a gene. CDR3 protein: CASSYIQGYEQYF. Written as DNA, the CDR3 is TGTGCCAGCAGTTATATACAGGGGTACGAGCAGTACTTC.

The chain uses TRBV7-3 and TRBJ1-2; maybe TRBD1 (5 bases). CDR3 length: 12 residues. V gave up 8 bases and J gave up 6 bases, with 13 bases separating them. In germline, CDR1 is SGHTA, CDR2 FQGTGA. CDR3 sequence (DNA): TGTGCCAGCGGGGGGAGTTCCGATGGCTACACCTTC. It is translated as CASGGSSDGYTF. The full variable domain, with the rest looked up from reference TRBV7-3 and TRBJ1-2, is GAGVSQTPSNKVTEKGKYVELRCDPISGHTALYWYRQSLGQGPEFLIYFQGTGAADDSGLPNDRFFAVRPEGSVSTLKIQRTERGDSAVYLCASGGSSDGYTFGSGTRLTVV.